The 20 T cell receptor beta chains reported below all come from one sample, sequenced in a study of blood T cell repertoires in COVID-19. Produced via immunoSEQ multiplex PCR; TCRdb's table is partial and in-frame only. Among around 33,000 clones listed, over 60% were seen once. Material for sequencing was peripheral blood. Receptor source: a human donor in a cohort sampled during active COVID-19.

The rearrangement links TRBV4-3 to TRBJ2-7; TRBD1 matches at 8 bases. From germline, CDR1 is LGHNA and CDR2 YSLEER. The CDR3 loop spans 16 amino acids. J was trimmed by 0 bases and V by 2 bases; bases with no gene match: 6. Here the CDR3 DNA reads TGCGCCAGCAGCCAAAAACAGGGGGGTTCCTCCTACGAGCAGTACTTC. Protein product: CASSQKQGGSSYEQYF.

The chain links TRBV4-1 to TRBJ1-2; TRBD1 aligns across 8 bases. The CDR3 covers 16 residues. V lost 0 bases, J lost 3 bases, and 6 bases stayed unmatched. Germline values: CDR1 MGHRA, CDR2 YSYEKL. CDR3 loop: CASSQEQGGNYYGYTF. The DNA for the CDR3 is TGCGCCAGCAGCCAAGAACAGGGGGGGAACTACTATGGCTACACCTTC.

The chain couples TRBV5-1 to TRBJ1-2; TRBD1 agrees at 7 bases. The germline V gene encodes CDR1 SGHRS and CDR2 YFSETQ. V lost 0 bases, J lost 2 bases, and 4 bases stayed unmatched. This CDR3 region has 15 residues. DNA for the CDR3: TGCGCCAGCAGCTTGGAGGGCAGGGGGAACTATGGCTACACCTTC. Translating it yields CASSLEGRGNYGYTF.

The rearrangement uses TRBV6-5 and TRBJ2-3; D is possibly TRBD1 (5 bases). The CDR3 sequence is 14 residues long. Looked up from germline, CDR1 is MNHEY and CDR2 is SVGAGI. V was clipped by 7 bases and J by 0 bases, with 11 bases between them. In nucleotides, the CDR3 is TGTGCCAGCAAGATAGGGGTTAGCACAGATACGCAGTATTTT. Residues: CASKIGVSTDTQYF.

This clone was picked up a small number of times. This rearrangement joins TRBV5-1 to TRBJ2-7, with TRBD1 matching over 8 bases. Germline CDR1 is SGHRS and CDR2 is YFSETQ. The CDR3 contains 15 residues. After removal of 2 bases from V and 1 base from J, the junction contained 5 bases not matched to a gene. The CDR3 is CASSFGQGASYEQYF. CDR3 in DNA: TGCGCCAGCAGCTTTGGGCAGGGGGCGTCCTACGAGCAGTACTTC.

This clone was seen once. The chain recombines TRBV11-3 with TRBJ1-1; D is uncertain. Trimming removed 2 bases from V and 2 bases from J, with 6 bases in between. The CDR3 loop spans 13 amino acids. CDR1 and CDR2 (germline): SGHNT, YENEEA. Written as DNA, the CDR3 is TGTGCCAGCAGCTTAAATTTAAACACTGAAGCTTTCTTT. Translation: CASSLNLNTEAFF.

This clone was seen just once. The chain combines TRBV7-2 with TRBJ1-2; perhaps TRBD1 as D (6 bases). CDR1 is SGHTA, CDR2 FQGNSA, per germline. This CDR3 is 15 amino acids long. The germline V and J ends were trimmed by 3 bases and 4 bases, with 15 bases remaining between them. CDR3 amino acids: CASSFKTGSGYGYTF. CDR3 DNA: TGTGCCAGCAGCTTTAAAACAGGGTCTGGCTATGGCTACACCTTC.

The chain recombines TRBV12-2 with TRBJ1-1; TRBD1 is the table's D call and was not checked against the DNA. TRBV12-2 is labeled a pseudogene. The CDR3 is 13 amino acids. Here the CDR3 DNA reads TGTGCAAGTCGTCACAGGGGTCTGGCTGAAGCTTTCTTT. This sequence encodes CASRHRGLAEAFF.

V gene TRBV28 combines with J gene TRBJ2-5; 11 nucleotides align to TRBD2. CDR1 and CDR2 (germline): MDHEN, SYDVKM. CDR3 size: 15 residues. V lost 5 bases and J lost 2; bases outside the gene matches: 4. The CDR3 DNA reads as TGTGCCAGCAGTCCCCGGACTAGCGGGCAAGAGACCCAGTACTTC. Its protein is CASSPRTSGQETQYF.

The gene calls are TRBV27 and TRBJ2-3; 7 positions agree with TRBD1. The V gene's germline CDR1 is MNHEY and CDR2 SMNVEV (reference sequence). The CDR3 length is 19 residues. V shed 0 bases and J 4 bases; nucleotides not matched to a gene: 16. The CDR3 region is CASSLSGYRGSSFADTQYF. CDR3 DNA sequence: TGTGCCAGCAGTTTATCGGGGTACAGGGGAAGTTCGTTCGCAGATACGCAGTATTTT.

V and J are TRBV12-5 and TRBJ2-4, with D uncertain. Germline V gives CDR1 LGHNT, CDR2 FRNRAP. The CDR3 sequence is 14 residues long. Trimming removed 8 bases at V and 0 bases at J, with 11 bases between. DNA of the CDR3: TGTGCTAGTAGCACCCGTCCAGCCAAAAACATTCAGTACTTC. It codes for CASSTRPAKNIQYF. Complete variable domain (other parts from reference TRBV12-5 and TRBJ2-4): DARVTQTPRHKVTEMGQEVTMRCQPILGHNTVFWYRQTMMQGLELLAYFRNRAPLDDSGMPKDRFSAEMPDATLATLKIQPSEPRDSAVYFCASSTRPAKNIQYFGAGTRLSVL.

This sequence joins TRBV2 and TRBJ2-7, with D possibly being TRBD1 (6 bases). Germline CDR1 reads SNHLY; CDR2 reads FYNNEI. V was shortened by 6 bases and J by 6 bases, with 12 bases between the two germline ends. The CDR3 length is 12 residues. The CDR3 DNA follows: TGTGCCAGCAGAAAACAGGGTAGCGAGCAGTACTTC. As protein: CASRKQGSEQYF.

The chain recombines TRBV7-9 with TRBJ1-3; 7 bases are a match to TRBD1. Germline CDR1 SEHNR, CDR2 FQNEAQ (reference sequence). CDR3 length: 14 amino acids. V dropped 5 bases and J dropped 5; count of bases not matched to a gene: 6. CDR3 in DNA: TGTGCCAGCAGCACGGGACAGACGAGAAACACCATATATTTT. This translates into CASSTGQTRNTIYF. Supplemented by reference TRBV7-9 and TRBJ1-3, the full variable domain reads DTGVSQNPRHKITKRGQNVTFRCDPISEHNRLYWYRQTLGQGPEFLTYFQNEAQLEKSRLLSDRFSAERPKGSFSTLEIQRTEQGDSAMYLCASSTGQTRNTIYFGEGSWLTVV.

V and J are TRBV29-1 and TRBJ2-5; 9 bases map to TRBD2. In germline, CDR1 is SQVTM, CDR2 ANQGSEA. The ends lost 4 bases at V and 9 bases at J; junction bases unmatched: 9. This CDR3 spans 13 amino acids. CDR3 residues: CSVGASGMMAQYF. CDR3 nucleotide sequence: TGCAGCGTTGGGGCTAGCGGGATGATGGCCCAGTACTTC. The whole variable domain, remainder taken from reference TRBV29-1 and TRBJ2-5, is SAVISQKPSRDICQRGTSLTIQCQVDSQVTMMFWYRQQPGQSLTLIATANQGSEATYESGFVIDKFPISRPNLTFSTLTVSNMSPEDSSIYLCSVGASGMMAQYFGPGTRLLVL.

This sequence joins TRBV14 and TRBJ2-6, with D unclear. Trimming shortened V by 1 base and J by 1 base, and 8 bases separated the two germline ends. This CDR3 has 16 residues. Germline CDR1 reads SGHDN; CDR2 reads FVKESK. The CDR3 is CASSQGSRSGANVLTF. CDR3 nucleotide sequence: TGTGCCAGCAGCCAAGGGTCACGGTCTGGGGCCAACGTCCTGACTTTC.

This clone has only one observation. The rearrangement uses TRBV7-3 and TRBJ2-5; weak D call: TRBD2 (6 bases). This CDR3 comprises 15 residues. V lost 3 bases, J lost 2 bases, and 13 bases lay in between. Per the germline V gene, CDR1 is SGHTA and CDR2 is FQGTGA. In DNA form, the CDR3 reads TGTGCCAGCAGCTTGGGGGGAGGCCTACAAGAGACCCAGTACTTC. The encoded protein is CASSLGGGLQETQYF.

The chain uses TRBV7-2 and TRBJ2-5; a possible D gene is TRBD2 (5 bases). The CDR3 is 15 amino acids. V lost 1 base, J lost 5 bases, and 14 bases lay in between. Germline CDR1 is SGHTA and CDR2 is FQGNSA. The CDR3 sequence is CASSLGLTGGETQYF. The CDR3 DNA sequence: TGTGCCAGCAGCTTAGGTTTGACCGGCGGGGAGACCCAGTACTTC.

The V and J genes are TRBV7-2 and TRBJ1-1, with TRBD1 matching over 9 bases. The V gene's germline CDR1 is SGHTA and CDR2 FQGNSA. The V segment lost 4 bases and the J segment 1 base; nucleotides outside the gene matches: 7. There are 16 residues in the CDR3. The CDR3, as DNA: TGTGCCAGCAGCTCCTACCCGACAGGGGGGAACACTGAAGCTTTCTTT. Translating gives CASSSYPTGGNTEAFF.

J is TRBJ1-1 and V is TRBV24-1; tentative D call: TRBD1 (6 bases). V lost 8 bases, J lost 0 bases, and 9 bases lay in between. The CDR3 consists of 13 residues. The germline gives CDR1 KGHDR, CDR2 SFDVKD. CDR3 bases: TGTGCCACCACGGACAGAATGAACACTGAAGCTTTCTTT. This gives the protein CATTDRMNTEAFF.

Note on this clone: One end of the junction is discordant with germline, which a read error may explain. The chain employs TRBV6-2 or TRBV6-3 and TRBJ2-3; D may be TRBD2 (6 bases). The CDR3 totals 15 residues. Looked up from germline, CDR1 is MNHEY and CDR2 is SVGEGT. In DNA, the CDR3 is TGTGCCAGCAGGTACTCTGGGGGGAAAGCAGATACGCAGTATTTT. Translating it yields CASRYSGGKADTQYF.